This is a list of T cell receptor beta chains from one sample in a study of precursors of human CD4 cytotoxic T cells. Using its own MiXCR run on the reads, TCRdb lists one record per CDR3 protein. The data contain some 800 distinct CDR3 sequences, 18% of them singletons. The sequencing sample was made of memory CD4+ T cells from blood (PBMCs). Receptors originate from a human donor in good health. CDR3s leave out the opening cysteine and the closing phenylalanine or tryptophan. Fields, in order: J gene, V gene, clone size, CDR3 protein. Clone size is stated in some rows and not others, as once, few, many or a class when expanded.

j_gene: TRBJ2-5
v_gene: TRBV4-2
abundance: .
CDR3aa: ASSQGGSETQY

j_gene: TRBJ2-5
v_gene: TRBV5-6
abundance: .
CDR3aa: ASSASLYDIVGAQY

j_gene: TRBJ2-7
v_gene: TRBV6-5
abundance: few
CDR3aa: ASSSTSGRAYEQY

j_gene: TRBJ1-1
v_gene: TRBV11-3
abundance: large
CDR3aa: ASSSPRITEAF

j_gene: TRBJ2-1
v_gene: TRBV28
abundance: .
CDR3aa: ASSLGTKAGVHEQF

j_gene: TRBJ2-5
v_gene: TRBV9
abundance: .
CDR3aa: ASSVRLAGGGETQY

j_gene: TRBJ2-1
v_gene: TRBV21-1
abundance: few
CDR3aa: ASSAPPLRRGDRNEQF

j_gene: TRBJ1-1
v_gene: TRBV5-1
abundance: .
CDR3aa: ASSLAGRATEAF

j_gene: TRBJ1-1
v_gene: TRBV20-1
abundance: large
CDR3aa: SASLRNTEAF

j_gene: TRBJ1-1
v_gene: TRBV7-2
abundance: .
CDR3aa: ASSLAHTEAF

j_gene: TRBJ1-1
v_gene: TRBV10-2
abundance: few
CDR3aa: ASVGGGAEAF

j_gene: TRBJ2-4
v_gene: TRBV6-5
abundance: .
CDR3aa: ASSYLGLAGGGAKNIQY